The clone carrying this TCR beta chain was observed a few times. The antigen remains unidentified. V was pared by 7 bases and J by 11 bases, with 18 bases between. The length of the CDR3 is 13 residues. Germline CDR1 MNHGY, CDR2 SAAAGT. These data are taken from a study of T cells in localized non-small cell lung cancer. Study outcomes and limitations: Higher T cell density in the blood was associated with longer overall survival, whereas higher adjacent-lung clonality associated with shorter survival. The study found T cell clonality highest in uninvolved adjacent lung, above tumor.

TCRdb's copy holds only in-frame clones and misses some; the assay was immunoSEQ multiplex PCR. The sample holds approximately 2,500 clones, about 25% seen once. The receptor's source is a woman aged 40-69 years with stage I lung adenocarcinoma. The sample was lung tumor tissue, taken before any cancer treatment. J is TRBJ2-1 and V is TRBV6-8; D ambiguous. The CDR3 bases are TGTGCCAGCAAAGCGCCCAGTTATAGGAAGCAGTTCTTC. This translates into CASKAPSYRKQFF.